This TCR beta chain is drawn from a study of cytomegalovirus exposure and HLA in healthy donors. Study-wide results and caveats: The authors later linked a missense DCLRE1C variant to TCR beta V- and J-gene trimming. The study carried out a later analysis of TCR beta sequences. It associated approximately 15,000 of them with specific HLA alleles at a false discovery rate of 0.05. TCR sequences were mostly rare, though some public TCRs occurred in many donors. A later analysis reported that several of the most significant clusters appeared to be linked to common viral pathogens, among them Epstein-Barr virus.

Worth noting for this clone: Its target is unknown.

The junction had 13 bases not matched to a gene; V was cut back by 2 bases and J by 2 bases. The CDR3 is 18 residues long. Germline lookup yields CDR1 LGHNT and CDR2 FRNRAP. Researchers ran the PCR with 60 Vbeta and 13 Jbeta primers. Assay used: immunoSEQ multiplex PCR; TCRdb lists only in-frame clones, some missing. The repertoire holds 200,000 to 250,000 clones, with around 81% as singletons. Sequencing used PBMCs. The receptor was derived from a woman aged 55-69 years in good health and CMV-seropositive. V gene TRBV12-5 combines with J gene TRBJ2-7; 9 positions match TRBD1. CDR3 loop: CASGLRTVGQGLPYEQYF. The CDR3 DNA reads as TGTGCTAGTGGTTTGCGTACAGTCGGACAGGGGTTGCCCTACGAGCAGTACTTC.